Described below is a single T cell receptor (beta chain) sequence and its context. The antigen is unknown. The CDR3 length is 15 residues. V shed 5 bases, J shed 1 base, and the junction held 5 bases outside the gene matches. Germline V lookup: CDR1 SGHTA, CDR2 FQGNSA. The TCR beta CDR3 regions underwent amplification from RNA transcripts. RT-PCR was first run with HTBI primers, then multiplex PCR in a second round. TCRdb recomputed calls from the multiplex PCR reads with MiXCR, one row per CDR3 protein. This sample yields over a million distinct CDR3 sequences, of which less than 45% are seen a single time; 11% belongs to the top ten. The sample originates from a study of Graves' ophthalmopathy and Graves' hyperthyroidism. Study results and limitations: Built on 13 signatures, a model told ophthalmopathy apart from stable hyperthyroidism with about 91% sensitivity and approximately 81% specificity. At 65% to 71% sensitivity and approximately 78% specificity, the model predicted progression of the ophthalmopathy.

This chain links TRBV7-2 with TRBJ2-5; 9 bases are shared with TRBD1. The sequenced sample consisted of peripheral blood or thyroid tissue (not recorded which). The clonotype originates from an adult man with Graves' hyperthyroidism. CDR3 in amino acids: CASSTGQGSQETQYF. CDR3 DNA: TGTGCCAGCAGCACCGGACAGGGGTCCCAAGAGACCCAGTACTTC.